The 27 T cell receptor beta chains in this list originate from one sample, sequenced in a study of shared clonotypes between healthy human individuals. Data came from immunoSEQ multiplex PCR; TCRdb stores just in-frame clones and leaves some out. The data hold about 640,000 clones, with more than 70% observed a single time. The sequenced sample was memory CD4+ T cells sorted from blood. Subset meaning: CD45RA-negative fraction. The receptors here all came from a woman aged 25-40 years in good health.

The count of this clone is one. The sample holds other DNA sequences that translate to the same CDR3. The chain links TRBV29-1 to TRBJ2-7; TRBD2 agrees at 9 bases. The CDR3 spans 12 residues. Trimming cost V 3 bases and J 3 bases; bases outside gene matches: 0. The germline V gene has CDR1 SQVTM and CDR2 ANQGSEA. Here the CDR3 reads CSVDSGSYEQYF. The CDR3 DNA is TGCAGCGTTGATAGCGGGAGCTACGAGCAGTACTTC.

This clone has only one observation. The V call is TRBV21-1, the J call TRBJ2-7; the table calls TRBD2, which could not be checked here. TRBV21-1 is termed a pseudogene. The CDR3 length is 17 residues. The CDR3, as DNA: TGTGCCAGCAGCAAAGTTGGGGAGGCCCCCCCCCTTGGCGAGCAGTACTTC. Translated: CASSKVGEAPPLGEQYF.

The rearrangement links TRBV5-1 to TRBJ2-7; D call uncertain. CDR3 length: 15 residues. The germline V gene has CDR1 SGHRS and CDR2 YFSETQ. Trimming took 4 bases from V and 6 from J, leaving 20 bases between them. CDR3 DNA sequence: TGCGCCAGCAGCCCGCCGGGTCCCGCTCGGGCCGAGCAGTACTTC. It yields the protein CASSPPGPARAEQYF.

The chain joins TRBV18 to TRBJ1-2; possibly TRBD1 for D (5 bases). Germline V CDR1 and CDR2: KGHSH, LQKENI. This CDR3 is 14 amino acids long. V lost 6 bases and J lost 5, with 16 bases in between. The CDR3 loop reads CASSLGTGDYGYTF. The CDR3 bases are TGTGCCAGCTCCCTAGGGACTGGCGATTATGGCTACACCTTC.

The chain has TRBV5-1 and TRBJ1-1; D is unclear. V was pared by 0 bases and J by 1 base, with 4 bases between. Germline assignment: CDR1 SGHRS and CDR2 YFSETQ. The CDR3 is made up of 13 amino acids. The CDR3 protein is CASSLDQNTEAFF. The DNA of the CDR3 is TGCGCCAGCAGCTTGGACCAGAACACTGAAGCTTTCTTT.

This clone turned up a few times. The CDR3, as DNA: TGTGCCAGCAGTTCGGACAGGGACCTTTCCTACGAGCAGTACTTC. It is translated as CASSSDRDLSYEQYF. The chain is built from TRBV5-6 and TRBJ2-7; TRBD1 matches at 8 bases. Germline V CDR1 and CDR2: SGHDT, YYEEEE. This CDR3 comprises 15 residues. V was pared by 5 bases and J by 1 base, with 8 bases of the junction left unmatched. Variable domain in full (rest from reference TRBV5-6 and TRBJ2-7): DAGVTQSPTHLIKTRGQQVTLRCSPKSGHDTVSWYQQALGQGPQFIFQYYEEEERQRGNFPDRFSGHQFPNYSSELNVNALLLGDSALYLCASSSDRDLSYEQYFGPGTRLTVT.

The V gene is TRBV6-6, the J gene TRBJ2-5; 7 bases are shared with TRBD2. The germline gives CDR1 MNHNY, CDR2 SVGAGI (reference sequence). This CDR3 is built from 14 residues. V lost 6 bases to trimming and J lost 4 bases; unmatched junction nucleotides: 8. The CDR3 coding sequence is TGTGCCAGCAGACTGACTAGCTCCCTAGAGACCCAGTACTTC. This gives the protein CASRLTSSLETQYF.

In its sample, this clone was seen once. The chain carries TRBV4-1 and TRBJ2-5; 12 bases fit TRBD2. Germline CDR1 and CDR2: MGHRA and YSYEKL. The CDR3 length is 16 residues. V was clipped by 4 bases and J by 5 bases; unmatched bases: 8. CDR3 nucleotides: TGCGCCAGCAGCCTTAGACTAGCGGGAGATGGCGAGACCCAGTACTTC. This sequence encodes CASSLRLAGDGETQYF.

A single count supports this clone. This chain links TRBV28 with TRBJ1-4; D is unclear. V lost 8 bases to trimming and J lost 2 bases, with 15 bases between them. In germline, CDR1 is MDHEN, CDR2 SYDVKM. CDR3 length equals 15 residues. CDR3 sequence: CASSGRGATNEKLFF. CDR3 DNA sequence: TGTGCCAGCTCTGGACGGGGAGCGACTAATGAAAAACTGTTTTTT.

This clone was recorded many times. The rearrangement links TRBV6-1 to TRBJ2-5; 14 nucleotides line up with TRBD2. Germline V CDR1 and CDR2: MNHNS, SASEGT. CDR3 size: 14 residues. J gave up 5 bases and V 10 bases, and 6 bases lay outside the gene matches. This CDR3 reads CATGTSGSGETQYF. The CDR3 nucleotides read TGTGCCACAGGGACTAGCGGGAGTGGGGAGACCCAGTACTTC.

This clone was seen more than once but under ten times. V gene TRBV7-8 combines with J gene TRBJ2-2; 8 bases map to TRBD2. The trim removed 5 bases at V and 4 bases at J, leaving 6 bases unmatched. The germline V gene has CDR1 SGHVS and CDR2 FQNEAQ. The CDR3 covers 15 residues. The CDR3 DNA is TGTGCCAGCAGCCGAGCGGGAGCGGGCACCGGGGAGCTGTTTTTT. Protein sequence: CASSRAGAGTGELFF. Looking up the rest from reference TRBV7-8 and TRBJ2-2 gives the full variable domain: GAGVSQSPRYKVAKRGQDVALRCDPISGHVSLFWYQQALGQGPEFLTYFQNEAQLDKSGLPSDRFFAERPEGSVSTLKIQRTQQEDSAVYLCASSRAGAGTGELFFGEGSRLTVL.

The V and J genes are TRBV5-8 and TRBJ2-5, with D perhaps TRBD1 (6 bases). Germline V gene sequence: CDR1 SGHTS, CDR2 YDEGEE. Trimming took 2 bases from V and 3 from J, leaving 8 bases between them. This CDR3 has 13 residues. The CDR3 DNA sequence: TGTGCCAGCAGCTTACAGGGAGAAGAGACCCAGTACTTC. This sequence encodes CASSLQGEETQYF.

The chain uses TRBV29-1 and TRBJ2-1; 12 bases agree with TRBD2. The CDR3 extends over 14 amino acids. In germline, CDR1 is SQVTM, CDR2 ANQGSEA. The trim removed 6 bases at V and 6 bases at J, leaving 6 bases unmatched. The CDR3: CSVLAGGLGNEQFF. CDR3 DNA sequence: TGCAGCGTACTAGCGGGAGGCCTCGGCAATGAGCAGTTCTTC.

Turning to this clone: Other DNA sequences in this specimen translate into the identical CDR3. The CDR3: CASRTGGYEQYF. CDR3 bases: TGTGCCAGCAGGACCGGGGGATACGAGCAGTACTTC. The rearrangement links TRBV28 to TRBJ2-7; D perhaps matches TRBD2 (6 bases). V lost 6 bases, J lost 4 bases, and 10 bases lay in between. This CDR3 has 12 residues. Germline CDR1 and CDR2: MDHEN and SYDVKM.

V gene TRBV27 combines with J gene TRBJ2-7; 10 bases map to TRBD1. The CDR3 runs to 13 residues. Germline CDR1 and CDR2: MNHEY and SMNVEV (reference sequence). V lost 8 bases to trimming and J lost 4 bases; unmatched junction nucleotides: 5. CDR3 DNA sequence: TGTGCCAGCGGACGGGACAGGGGTTACGAGCAGTACTTC. The encoded protein is CASGRDRGYEQYF.

This clone was detected a few times. J is TRBJ1-2 and V is TRBV18; D perhaps matches TRBD1 (6 bases). V was shortened by 6 bases and J by 3 bases, with 17 bases between the two germline ends. Germline V CDR1 and CDR2: KGHSH, LQKENI. This CDR3 spans 15 amino acids. Here the CDR3 reads CASSQINEGDYGYTF. The CDR3 region has the DNA TGTGCCAGCTCGCAGATCAATGAGGGGGACTATGGCTACACCTTC.

This clone was observed a single time. V usage is TRBV9 and J usage is TRBJ2-7; TRBD2 matches 13 bases. With V trimmed by 4 bases and J by 2 bases, 3 bases remained unmatched. The CDR3 runs to 15 residues. Germline CDR1 SGDLS, CDR2 YYNGEE. The CDR3, as DNA: TGTGCCAGCAGCCTACTAGCGGGAGGGCCCTACGAGCAGTACTTC. Protein product: CASSLLAGGPYEQYF. Drawing the rest from reference TRBV9 and TRBJ2-7, the complete variable domain is DSGVTQTPKHLITATGQRVTLRCSPRSGDLSVYWYQQSLDQGLQFLIQYYNGEERAKGNILERFSAQQFPDLHSELNLSSLELGDSALYFCASSLLAGGPYEQYFGPGTRLTVT.

With regard to this clone: The DNA is omitted, as the CDR3 cannot be located on it reliably, and the CDR3 follows TCRdb's listing. The V gene is TRBV10-1, the J gene TRBJ2-3; the DNA was not used to check the table's D call, TRBD2. Per germline, CDR1 WNHNN and CDR2 SYGVQD (reference sequence). A total of 12 residues make up the CDR3, ends included. The CDR3 loop is CASTSGGDTQYF.

The rearrangement uses TRBV6-5 and TRBJ2-3; the D call may be TRBD1 or TRBD2 (5 bases each). There are 15 residues in the CDR3. Trimming took off 3 bases at V and 1 base at J, with 11 bases between the two ends. Germline V gene lookup returns CDR1 MNHEY and CDR2 SVGAGI. Written as DNA, the CDR3 is TGTGCCAGCAGTTATGGGGGAGTCGGCACAGATACGCAGTATTTT. Its translation is CASSYGGVGTDTQYF.

The DNA for the CDR3 is TGCAGTGTGGCCCAAGAGACCCAGTACTTC. Translated, it gives CSVAQETQYF. The chain recombines TRBV20-1 with TRBJ2-5; D unclear. This CDR3 comprises 10 residues. V lost 7 bases to trimming and J lost 1 base, with 4 bases between them. Germline lookup yields CDR1 DFQATT and CDR2 SNEGSKA (reference sequence).

The chain employs TRBV5-1 and TRBJ1-2; D is unresolved. V lost 4 bases and J lost 8, with 18 bases in between. From germline, CDR1 is SGHRS and CDR2 YFSETQ. CDR3 length: 14 residues. This CDR3 is CASSAGQPTNGYTF. CDR3 in DNA: TGCGCCAGCAGCGCCGGGCAGCCCACCAACGGCTACACCTTC.

The chain joins TRBV11-2 to TRBJ2-5; 9 positions agree with TRBD2. Looked up from germline, CDR1 is SGHAT and CDR2 is FQNNGV. The ends lost 3 bases at V and 4 bases at J; junction bases unmatched: 9. The CDR3 has 16 amino acids. The chain's CDR3 is CASSFGAAGGSETQYF. CDR3 nucleotides: TGTGCCAGCAGCTTTGGTGCGGCGGGAGGGTCAGAGACCCAGTACTTC.

The gene calls are TRBV7-8 and TRBJ2-7; D is unclear. The CDR3 is 14 residues long. The germline CDR1 and CDR2 sequences are SGHVS and FQNEAQ. The V gene lost 1 base and the J gene lost 3 bases, with 10 bases spanning the gap. CDR3 sequence reads: CASSLGGSFYEQYF. DNA for the CDR3: TGTGCCAGCAGCTTAGGTGGCAGCTTCTACGAGCAGTACTTC. The complete variable domain, with remaining parts taken from reference TRBV7-8 and TRBJ2-7, reads GAGVSQSPRYKVAKRGQDVALRCDPISGHVSLFWYQQALGQGPEFLTYFQNEAQLDKSGLPSDRFFAERPEGSVSTLKIQRTQQEDSAVYLCASSLGGSFYEQYFGPGTRLTVT.

This clone was counted a few times. This chain joins TRBV6-1 and TRBJ1-2; D call uncertain. Germline lookup yields CDR1 MNHNS and CDR2 SASEGT. The length of the CDR3 is 12 residues. V dropped 5 bases and J dropped 3 bases, with 7 bases sitting between them. CDR3 nucleotides: TGTGCCAGCAGTTGGTATGACTATGGCTACACCTTC. Translation gives CASSWYDYGYTF.

The rearrangement uses TRBV30 and TRBJ2-5, with D perhaps assigned TRBD1 or TRBD2 (5 bases each). The J call is uncertain, as TRBJ2-7 better fits the DNA end. CDR1 is GTSNPN, CDR2 SVGIG, per germline (reference sequence). This CDR3 has 13 residues. The CDR3 is CAWSPGTAYEQYF. The DNA of the CDR3 is TGTGCCTGGAGTCCAGGGACGGCCTACGAGCAGTACTTC.

This clone was seen only a few times. The chain links TRBV7-2 to TRBJ1-1; D is ambiguous. Germline loops: CDR1 SGHTA, CDR2 FQGNSA. Trimming cost V 2 bases and J 3 bases, with 10 bases left between them. There are 14 residues in the CDR3. The CDR3 nucleotides are TGTGCCAGCAGCTTACAACCGAAAGACACTGAAGCTTTCTTT. Its translation is CASSLQPKDTEAFF. Drawing the rest from reference TRBV7-2 and TRBJ1-1, the complete variable domain is GAGVSQSPSNKVTEKGKDVELRCDPISGHTALYWYRQSLGQGLEFLIYFQGNSAPDKSGLPSDRFSAERTGGSVSTLTIQRTQQEDSAVYLCASSLQPKDTEAFFGQGTRLTVV.

The chain uses TRBV5-1 and TRBJ2-5, with TRBD1 as a possible D gene (6 bases). The CDR3 covers 14 residues. The germline V gene has CDR1 SGHRS and CDR2 YFSETQ. V lost 4 bases to trimming and J lost 4 bases, with 14 bases between them. Written as DNA, the CDR3 is TGCGCCAGCAGCCCAGGACAGCTGACAGAGACCCAGTACTTC. This translates into CASSPGQLTETQYF.